This T cell receptor (beta chain) was recovered during a study of shared clonotypes between healthy human individuals. Repertoires were generated with immunoSEQ multiplex PCR, while TCRdb's copy carries only in-frame clones and drops some. The table shows approximately 1.9 million clones, with 80% to 95% occurring only once. The CDR3 runs to 17 residues. The V gene lost 3 bases and the J gene lost 7 bases, with 23 bases spanning the gap. CDR1 is SGHRS, CDR2 YFSETQ, per germline. Naive CD8 populations comprised CD45RO-negative cells positively selected for CCR7, excluding terminally differentiated effector memory CD45RA+ cells.

The material sequenced was naive CD8+ T cells from PBMCs. The TCR originated in a man younger than 30 in good health. Some clones in this sample may be carry-over from other donors' samples. The chain employs TRBV5-1 and TRBJ2-1, with D possibly TRBD2 on 5 matching bases. CDR3 sequence reads: CASSSPSREGPSNEQFF. CDR3 coding DNA: TGCGCCAGCAGCTCCCCTTCACGGGAAGGGCCGTCTAATGAGCAGTTCTTC.